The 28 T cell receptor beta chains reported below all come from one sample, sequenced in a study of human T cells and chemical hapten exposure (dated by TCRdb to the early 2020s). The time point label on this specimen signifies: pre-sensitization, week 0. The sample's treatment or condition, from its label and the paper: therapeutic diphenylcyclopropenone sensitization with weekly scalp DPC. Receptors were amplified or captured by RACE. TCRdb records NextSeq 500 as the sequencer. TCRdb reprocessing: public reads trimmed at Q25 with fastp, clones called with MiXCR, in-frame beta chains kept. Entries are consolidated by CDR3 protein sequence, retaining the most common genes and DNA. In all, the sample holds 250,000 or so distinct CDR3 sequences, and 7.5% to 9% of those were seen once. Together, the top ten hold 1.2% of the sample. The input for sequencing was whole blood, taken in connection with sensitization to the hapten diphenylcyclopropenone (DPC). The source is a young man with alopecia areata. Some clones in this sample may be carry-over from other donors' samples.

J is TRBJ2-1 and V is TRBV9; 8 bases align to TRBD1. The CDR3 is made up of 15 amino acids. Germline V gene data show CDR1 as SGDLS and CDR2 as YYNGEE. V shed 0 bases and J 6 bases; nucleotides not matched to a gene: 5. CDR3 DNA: TGTGCCAGCAGCGTAGCTGGACAGGGATCCAATGAGCAGTTCTTC. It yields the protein CASSVAGQGSNEQFF.

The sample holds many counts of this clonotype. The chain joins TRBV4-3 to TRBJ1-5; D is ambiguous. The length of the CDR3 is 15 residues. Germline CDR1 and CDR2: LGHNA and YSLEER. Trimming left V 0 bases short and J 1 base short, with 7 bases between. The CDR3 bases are TGCGCCAGCAGCCAAGATCTCATCAGCAATCAGCCCCAGCATTTT. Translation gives CASSQDLISNQPQHF.

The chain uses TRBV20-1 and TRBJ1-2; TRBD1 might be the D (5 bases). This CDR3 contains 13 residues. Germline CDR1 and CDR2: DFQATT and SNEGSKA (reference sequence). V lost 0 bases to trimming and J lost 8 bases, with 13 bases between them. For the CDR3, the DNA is TGCAGTGCTAGAGATCGACGGGGCTACGGCTACACCTTC. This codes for CSARDRRGYGYTF.

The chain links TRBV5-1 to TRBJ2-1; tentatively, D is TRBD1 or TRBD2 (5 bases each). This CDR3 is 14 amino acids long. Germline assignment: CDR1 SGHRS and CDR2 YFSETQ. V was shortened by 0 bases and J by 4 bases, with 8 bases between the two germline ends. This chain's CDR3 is CASSLEGRYNEQFF. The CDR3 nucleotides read TGCGCCAGCAGCTTGGAGGGACGGTACAATGAGCAGTTCTTC.

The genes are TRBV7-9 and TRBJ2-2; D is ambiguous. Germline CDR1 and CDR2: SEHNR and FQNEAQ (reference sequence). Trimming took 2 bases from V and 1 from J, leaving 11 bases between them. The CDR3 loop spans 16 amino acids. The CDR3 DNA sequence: TGTGCCAGCAGCTTATTTGAAGGGATGAACACCGGGGAGCTGTTTTTT. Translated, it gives CASSLFEGMNTGELFF.

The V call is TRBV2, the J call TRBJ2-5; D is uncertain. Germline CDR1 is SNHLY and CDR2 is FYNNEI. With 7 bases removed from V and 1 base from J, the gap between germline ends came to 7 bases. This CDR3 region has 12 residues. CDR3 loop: CASNGFQETQYF. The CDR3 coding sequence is TGTGCCAGCAACGGATTCCAAGAGACCCAGTACTTC.

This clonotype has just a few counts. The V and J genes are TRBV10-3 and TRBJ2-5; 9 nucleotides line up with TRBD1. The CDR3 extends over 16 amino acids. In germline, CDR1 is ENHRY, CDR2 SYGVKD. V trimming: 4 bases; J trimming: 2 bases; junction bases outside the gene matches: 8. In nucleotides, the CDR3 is TGTGCCATCAGTGGGAGAAAAGGACAGGGGCAAGAGACCCAGTACTTC. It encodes CAISGRKGQGQETQYF.

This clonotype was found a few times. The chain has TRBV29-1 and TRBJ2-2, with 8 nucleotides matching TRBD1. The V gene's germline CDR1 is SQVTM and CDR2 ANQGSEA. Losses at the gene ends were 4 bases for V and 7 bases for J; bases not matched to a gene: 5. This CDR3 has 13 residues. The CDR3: CSVVRGHDGELFF. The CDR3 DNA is TGCAGCGTTGTCAGGGGGCATGACGGGGAGCTGTTTTTT.

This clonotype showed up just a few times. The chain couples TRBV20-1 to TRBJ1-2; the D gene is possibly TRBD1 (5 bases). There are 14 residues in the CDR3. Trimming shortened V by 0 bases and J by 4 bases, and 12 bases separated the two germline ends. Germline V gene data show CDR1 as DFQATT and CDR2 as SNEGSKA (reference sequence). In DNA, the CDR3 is TGCAGTGCTAGAGACCCGGGGGGGAGCTATGGCTACACCTTC. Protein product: CSARDPGGSYGYTF.

CDR3 sequence (DNA): TGTGCCAGCAGCCCAAGGGGAGAGGGGGACTATGGCTACACCTTC. Residues: CASSPRGEGDYGYTF. The gene calls are TRBV6-6 and TRBJ1-2; a weak D match, TRBD1 (6 bases). Germline CDR1 MNHNY, CDR2 SVGAGI (reference sequence). With 6 bases removed from V and 3 bases from J, the gap between germline ends came to 17 bases. There are 15 residues in the CDR3.

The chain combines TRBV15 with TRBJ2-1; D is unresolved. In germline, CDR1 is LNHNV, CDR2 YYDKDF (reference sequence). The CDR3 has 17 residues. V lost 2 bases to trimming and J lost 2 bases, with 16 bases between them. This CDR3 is CATSRRNLGSTYNEQFF. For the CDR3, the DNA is TGTGCCACCAGCAGACGTAACCTAGGGTCGACCTACAATGAGCAGTTCTTC.

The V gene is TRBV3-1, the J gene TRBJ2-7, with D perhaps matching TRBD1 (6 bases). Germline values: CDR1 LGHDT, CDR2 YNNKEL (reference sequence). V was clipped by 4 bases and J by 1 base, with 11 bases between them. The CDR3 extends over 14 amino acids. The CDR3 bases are TGTGCCAGCAGCCCAGGGGTCGATTCCTACGAGCAGTACGTC. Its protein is CASSPGVDSYEQYV.

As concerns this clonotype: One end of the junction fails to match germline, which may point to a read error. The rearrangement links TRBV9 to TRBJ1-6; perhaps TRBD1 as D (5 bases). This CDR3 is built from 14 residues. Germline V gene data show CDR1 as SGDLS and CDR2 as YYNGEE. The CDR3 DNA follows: TGTGCCAGCAGGCGGGGGACGGTAAATTCATCCCTCCACTTT. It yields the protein CASRRGTVNSSLHF.

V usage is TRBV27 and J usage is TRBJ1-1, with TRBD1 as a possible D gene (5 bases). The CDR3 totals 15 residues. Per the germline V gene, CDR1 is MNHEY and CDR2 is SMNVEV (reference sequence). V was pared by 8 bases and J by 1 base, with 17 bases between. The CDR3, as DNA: TGTGCCAGCGGAGGGCGGCGGGGCGCGAACACTGAAGCTTTCTTT. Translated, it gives CASGGRRGANTEAFF.

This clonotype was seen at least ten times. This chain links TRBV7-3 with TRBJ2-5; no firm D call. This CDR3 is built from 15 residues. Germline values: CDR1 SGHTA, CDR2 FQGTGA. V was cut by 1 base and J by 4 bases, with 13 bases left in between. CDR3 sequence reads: CASSLIEGPRETQYF. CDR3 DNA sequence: TGTGCCAGCAGCTTAATTGAAGGGCCTCGAGAGACCCAGTACTTC.

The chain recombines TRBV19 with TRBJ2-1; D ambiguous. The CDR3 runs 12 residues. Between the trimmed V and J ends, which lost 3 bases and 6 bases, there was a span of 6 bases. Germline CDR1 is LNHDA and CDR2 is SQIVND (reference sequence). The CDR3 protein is CASSIGSNEQFF. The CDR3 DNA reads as TGTGCCAGTAGTATCGGCAGCAATGAGCAGTTCTTC.

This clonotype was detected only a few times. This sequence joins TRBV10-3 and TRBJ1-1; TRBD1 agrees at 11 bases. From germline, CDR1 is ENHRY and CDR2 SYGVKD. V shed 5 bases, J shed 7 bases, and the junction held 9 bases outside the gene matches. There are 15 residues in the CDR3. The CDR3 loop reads CAISPSGTGGIEAFF. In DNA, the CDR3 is TGTGCCATCAGTCCCTCCGGGACAGGGGGTATTGAAGCTTTCTTT.

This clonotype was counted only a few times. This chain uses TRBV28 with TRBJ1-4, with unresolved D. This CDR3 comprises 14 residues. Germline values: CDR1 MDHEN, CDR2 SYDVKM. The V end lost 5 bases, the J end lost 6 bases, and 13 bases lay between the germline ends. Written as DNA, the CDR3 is TGTGCCAGCAGTCCCTTTGAGGAGGATGAAAAACTGTTTTTT. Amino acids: CASSPFEEDEKLFF.

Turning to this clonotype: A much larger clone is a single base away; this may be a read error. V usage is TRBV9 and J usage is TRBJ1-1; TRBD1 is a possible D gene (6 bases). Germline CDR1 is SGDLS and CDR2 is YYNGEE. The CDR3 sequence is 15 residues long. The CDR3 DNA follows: TGTGCCAGCAGAGTAGGACAGTTCATGAACACTGAAGCTTTCTTT. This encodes CASRVGQFMNTEAFF. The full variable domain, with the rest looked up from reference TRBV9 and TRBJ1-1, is DSGVTQTPKHLITATGQRVTLRCSPRSGDLSVYWYQQSLDQGLQFLIQYYNGEERAKGNILERFSAQQFPDLHSELNLSSLELGDSALYFCASRVGQFMNTEAFFGQGTRLTVV.

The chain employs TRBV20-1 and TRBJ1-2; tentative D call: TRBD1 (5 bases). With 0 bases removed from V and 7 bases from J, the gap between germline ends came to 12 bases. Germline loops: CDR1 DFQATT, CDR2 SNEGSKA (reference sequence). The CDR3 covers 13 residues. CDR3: CSARDEIGVGYTF. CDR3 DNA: TGCAGTGCTAGAGATGAGATAGGGGTTGGCTACACCTTC.

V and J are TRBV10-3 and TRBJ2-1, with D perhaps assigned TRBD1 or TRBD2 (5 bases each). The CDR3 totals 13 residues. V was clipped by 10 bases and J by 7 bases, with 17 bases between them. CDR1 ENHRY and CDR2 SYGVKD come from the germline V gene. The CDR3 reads CATGTIGTNEQFF. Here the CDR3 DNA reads TGTGCCACCGGGACCATTGGTACAAATGAGCAGTTCTTC.

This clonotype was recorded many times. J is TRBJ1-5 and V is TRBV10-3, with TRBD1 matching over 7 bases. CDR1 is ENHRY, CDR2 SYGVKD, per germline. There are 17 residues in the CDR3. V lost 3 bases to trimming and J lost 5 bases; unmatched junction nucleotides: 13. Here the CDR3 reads CAISDHRDRGYDQPQHF. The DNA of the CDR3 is TGTGCCATCAGTGACCACCGGGACAGAGGATACGATCAGCCCCAGCATTTT.

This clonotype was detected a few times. The CDR3 sequence is CASSARGGGAYGYTF. CDR3 sequence (DNA): TGTGCCAGCAGCGCGCGAGGCGGGGGCGCCTATGGCTACACCTTC. The chain carries TRBV9 and TRBJ1-2; a possible D gene is TRBD1 (6 bases). CDR1 and CDR2 (germline): SGDLS, YYNGEE. Trimming stripped 3 bases from V and 4 bases from J, with 16 bases between. The CDR3 is 15 residues long. The full variable domain, in which reference TRBV9 and TRBJ1-2 provide the parts outside the CDR3, is DSGVTQTPKHLITATGQRVTLRCSPRSGDLSVYWYQQSLDQGLQFLIQYYNGEERAKGNILERFSAQQFPDLHSELNLSSLELGDSALYFCASSARGGGAYGYTFGSGTRLTVV.

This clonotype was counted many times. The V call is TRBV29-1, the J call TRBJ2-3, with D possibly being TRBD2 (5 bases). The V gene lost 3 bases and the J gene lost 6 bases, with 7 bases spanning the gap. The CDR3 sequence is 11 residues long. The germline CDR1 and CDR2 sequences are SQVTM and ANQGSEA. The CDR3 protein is CSVEGEDTQYF. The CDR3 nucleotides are TGCAGCGTTGAGGGAGAGGATACGCAGTATTTT.

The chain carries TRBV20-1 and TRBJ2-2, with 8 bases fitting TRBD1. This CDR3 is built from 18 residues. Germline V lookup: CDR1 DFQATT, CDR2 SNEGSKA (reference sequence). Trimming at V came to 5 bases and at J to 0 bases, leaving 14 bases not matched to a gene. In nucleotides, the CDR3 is TGCAGTGCTCGCCTAAGGGGTGGACAGGGATCGAACACCGGGGAGCTGTTTTTT. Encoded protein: CSARLRGGQGSNTGELFF.

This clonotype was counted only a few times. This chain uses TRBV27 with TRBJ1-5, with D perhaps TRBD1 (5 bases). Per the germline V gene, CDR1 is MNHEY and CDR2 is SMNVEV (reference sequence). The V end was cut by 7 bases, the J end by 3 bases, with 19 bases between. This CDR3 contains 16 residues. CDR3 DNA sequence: TGTGCCAGCAATCCGACCAGGGTAGTGGCCAATCAGCCCCAGCATTTT. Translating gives CASNPTRVVANQPQHF.

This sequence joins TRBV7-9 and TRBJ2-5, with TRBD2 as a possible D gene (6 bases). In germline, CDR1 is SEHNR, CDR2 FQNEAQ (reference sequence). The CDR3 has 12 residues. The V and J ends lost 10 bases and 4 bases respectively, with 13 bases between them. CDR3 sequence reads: CATSEGSETQYF. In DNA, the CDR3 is TGTGCCACCTCGGAGGGTTCAGAGACCCAGTACTTC.

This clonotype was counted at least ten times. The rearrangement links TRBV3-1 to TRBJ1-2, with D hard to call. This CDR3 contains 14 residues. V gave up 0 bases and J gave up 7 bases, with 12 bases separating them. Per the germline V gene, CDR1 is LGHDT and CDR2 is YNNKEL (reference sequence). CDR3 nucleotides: TGTGCCAGCAGCCAAGATTTCGGGATGCCTGGCTACACCTTC. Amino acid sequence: CASSQDFGMPGYTF.